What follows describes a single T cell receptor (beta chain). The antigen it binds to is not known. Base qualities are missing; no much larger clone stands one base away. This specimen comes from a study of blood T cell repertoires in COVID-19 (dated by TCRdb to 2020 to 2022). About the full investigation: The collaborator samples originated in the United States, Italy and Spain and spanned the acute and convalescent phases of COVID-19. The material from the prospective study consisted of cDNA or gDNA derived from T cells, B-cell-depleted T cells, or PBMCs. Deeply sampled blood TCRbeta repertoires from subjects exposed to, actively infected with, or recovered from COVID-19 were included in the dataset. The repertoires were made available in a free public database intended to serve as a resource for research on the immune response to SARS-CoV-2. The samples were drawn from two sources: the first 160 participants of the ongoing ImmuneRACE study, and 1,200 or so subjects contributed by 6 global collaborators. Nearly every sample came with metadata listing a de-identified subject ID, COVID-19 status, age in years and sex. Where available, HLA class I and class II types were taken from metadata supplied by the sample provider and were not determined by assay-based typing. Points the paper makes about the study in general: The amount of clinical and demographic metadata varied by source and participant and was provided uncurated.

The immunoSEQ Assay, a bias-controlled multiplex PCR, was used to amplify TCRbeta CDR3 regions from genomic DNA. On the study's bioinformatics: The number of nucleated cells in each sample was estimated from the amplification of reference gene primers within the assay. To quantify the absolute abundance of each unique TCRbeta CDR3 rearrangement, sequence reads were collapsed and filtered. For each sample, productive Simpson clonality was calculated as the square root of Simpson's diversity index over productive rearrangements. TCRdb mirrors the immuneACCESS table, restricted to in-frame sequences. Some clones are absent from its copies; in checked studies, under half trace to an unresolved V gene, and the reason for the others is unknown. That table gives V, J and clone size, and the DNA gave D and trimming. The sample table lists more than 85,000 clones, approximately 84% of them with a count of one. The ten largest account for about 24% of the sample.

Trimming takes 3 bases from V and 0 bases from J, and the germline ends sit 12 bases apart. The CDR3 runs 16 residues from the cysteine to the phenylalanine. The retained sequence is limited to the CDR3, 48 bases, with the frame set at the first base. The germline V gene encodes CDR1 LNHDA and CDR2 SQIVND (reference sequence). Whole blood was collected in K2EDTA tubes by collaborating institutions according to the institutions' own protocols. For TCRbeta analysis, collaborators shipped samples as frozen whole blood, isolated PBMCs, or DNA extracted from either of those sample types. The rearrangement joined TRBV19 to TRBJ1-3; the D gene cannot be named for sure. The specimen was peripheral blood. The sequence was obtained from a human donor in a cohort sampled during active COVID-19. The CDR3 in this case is CASSMGGFYSGNTIYF. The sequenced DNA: TGTGCCAGTAGTATGGGAGGGTTCTACTCTGGAAACACCATATATTTT.